The rows below give T cell receptor beta chains drawn from one sample of a study of blood T cells in healthy people across ages. In TCRdb, the 5' RACE reads were re-called with MiXCR into one record per CDR3 protein. This sample carries 800,000 or so distinct CDR3 sequences, just under 25% of them seen once, and the ten largest clones take more than 3%. This sample was also put to use in a study of T cells of mothers and their children.

The sequenced sample was blood. The origin of the receptors is a boy aged 10-17 years in good health. The CDR3 runs from the conserved cysteine through the conserved F or W.

V gene	J gene	CDR3 protein
TRBV29-1	-	CSVETGSADYEQYF
TRBV20-1	TRBJ2-3	CSARDWAESTDTQYF
TRBV28	TRBJ1-4	CASGGGANEKLFF
TRBV20-1	TRBJ1-1	CSAKGTASHTEAFF
TRBV12-3/TRBV12-4	TRBJ2-2	CASTYRGTGELFF
TRBV29-1	TRBJ2-5	CSAPLSGGGPETQYF
TRBV20-1	TRBJ1-6	CSAYPGQQNSPLHF
TRBV6-5	TRBJ2-5	CASSYLEGARETQYF
TRBV27	TRBJ2-6	CASSRQGFGANVLTF
TRBV19	TRBJ2-5	CASSTTTVRTETQYF
TRBV27	TRBJ2-1	CASIGLSYNEQFF
TRBV6-4	TRBJ1-1	CASRQPGGAAFF
TRBV4-3	TRBJ1-5	CASSQEWVDQPQHF
TRBV28	-	CASSLVAAYEQYF
TRBV5-1	TRBJ1-2	CASSGGEHYGYTF
TRBV5-1	TRBJ1-1	CASSLAGFSEAFF
TRBV5-1	TRBJ2-7	CASSLEKNGLEQYF
TRBV29-1	TRBJ2-7	CSGGGTSYEQYF
TRBV18	TRBJ2-1	CASSPTTGNEQFF
TRBV6-2/TRBV6-3	-	CASTPRGEYSYEQYF
TRBV4-1	TRBJ2-5	CASSQDGWGLAPLNWQETQYF
TRBV25-1	TRBJ2-7	CASSEFEEGEHYEQYF
TRBV20-1	TRBJ1-4	CSASKQGRNEKLFF
TRBV19	TRBJ1-2	CASNMGLSMDGYTF
TRBV6-2/TRBV6-3	TRBJ2-5	CASSYFRAGGPETQYF
TRBV2	TRBJ1-2	CASREDPGTNYGYTF
TRBV24-1	TRBJ2-3	CATSGDLDTQYF
TRBV7-2	TRBJ2-7	CASSLEGVVEQYF
TRBV20-1	TRBJ2-5	CSARAWDQETQYF
TRBV15	TRBJ2-5	CATSRDSRLAGVQETQYF
TRBV24-1	TRBJ1-1	CATSDWASGEAFF
TRBV7-2	TRBJ2-5	CASSLVAGEGSSTQYF
TRBV28	TRBJ2-4	CASSFRGRRNIQYF
TRBV5-6	TRBJ2-3	CASSMGVRDRGRTDTQYF
TRBV15	TRBJ2-5	CATSRLAPGTGFTQYF
TRBV6-5	TRBJ1-3	CASSYSGDPGNTIYF
TRBV20-1	TRBJ1-1	CSARDPGTVMTEAFF
TRBV20-1	TRBJ2-7	CSAFQENSPYEQYF
TRBV7-3	TRBJ1-1	CASSSQGYGTEAFF
TRBV7-2	TRBJ2-6	CASSLPGQSYSGANVLTF
TRBV7-8	TRBJ2-1	CASSWTSGGRNVQFF
TRBV29-1	-	CSVEVYGQVSYEQYF
TRBV7-8	TRBJ2-2	CASSLVGGENTGELFF
TRBV20-1	TRBJ1-2	CSASKGQGMVNYGYTF
TRBV6-5	TRBJ2-1	CASSSDRGSYNEQFF
TRBV6-5	TRBJ1-2	CASRLGGLNYGYTF
TRBV29-1	TRBJ2-7	CSVLGADTKSSYEQYF
TRBV25-1	TRBJ1-6	CASSEYKAGPNSPLHF
TRBV28	TRBJ1-1	CASSLTPQKEAFF
TRBV12-3/TRBV12-4	TRBJ2-1	CASGGLAGKSYEQFF
TRBV7-2	TRBJ2-7	CASSRRAGGTYEQYF
TRBV5-6	TRBJ2-5	CASSLASVQETQYF
TRBV7-9	-	CASSGGTAYEQYF
TRBV6-2/TRBV6-3	TRBJ2-3	CASSRGQPWDTQYF
TRBV28	-	CASSQGGTGQETQYF
TRBV19	TRBJ1-5	CASSMDSLGQPQHF
TRBV20-1	TRBJ2-7	CSARVLEGTSGSDYEQYF
TRBV11-2	TRBJ2-1	CASSLGPRNPGHNEQFF
TRBV20-1	TRBJ2-7	CSAGLGSYEQYF
TRBV7-9	TRBJ1-4	CASSLDHRGSEKLFF